These T cell receptor beta chains were read from a single sample in a study of T-cell reconstitution after alpha-beta-depleted transplantation in children. TCRdb reprocessed the PCR reads with MiXCR, giving one entry per CDR3 protein. This sample has about 110,000 distinct CDR3 sequences, with around 6.4% found just once. Source: PBMCs, mostly from graft donor cells, taken 360 days after TCRalphabeta/CD19-depleted stem cell transplant. The receptor set was obtained from a male patient aged 2 to 10 who had a stem cell transplant for acute lymphoblastic leukemia, so the T cells may come from the graft donor. Both conserved end residues are part of each CDR3. Each record gives: clone size, D gene, J gene, V gene, CDR3 DNA, CDR3 protein. D genes are given only for firm matches. Size is stated for part of the rows, as once, few or many counts, or as a class when the clone is expanded.

>many|-|TRBJ2-5|TRBV20-1
TGCAGTGCTAGAGATCCCCAGGGACACCAAGAGACCCAGTACTTC
CSARDPQGHQETQYF
>many|-|TRBJ2-5|TRBV6-1
TGTGCCAGCAGTGAGTACTTGGAGACCCAGTACTTC
CASSEYLETQYF
>many|-|TRBJ2-5|TRBV4-3
TGCGCCAGCAGCCAAGGGGCGGGGCAGGAAAGGGAGACCCAGTACTTC
CASSQGAGQERETQYF
>many|-|TRBJ2-7|TRBV6-1
TGTGCCAGCATCTTCGGCAGGGGCTCCTACGAGCAGTACTTC
CASIFGRGSYEQYF
>many|TRBD1|TRBJ2-1|TRBV7-9
TGTGCCAGCAGCTTACGGGACAGGAGAAAGCAGTTCTTC
CASSLRDRRKQFF
>many|-|TRBJ2-7|TRBV4-2
TGTGCCAGCAGCCTCGGCTACCTCCACGAGCAGTACTTC
CASSLGYLHEQYF
>few|-|TRBJ2-1|TRBV27
TGTGCCAGCAGTCCCACAGGGAGTTCCTACAATGAGCAGTTCTTC
CASSPTGSSYNEQFF
>many|-|TRBJ1-3|TRBV7-9
TGTGCCAGCAGGGACCGGGCCACCATATATTTT
CASRDRATIYF
>-|TRBD2|TRBJ2-3|TRBV28
TGTGCCAGCAGTTCCTTAAGCGGGAGGGACACAGATACGCAGTATTTT
CASSSLSGRDTDTQYF
>few|-|TRBJ1-1|TRBV27
TGTGCCAGCAGTAGGTATCCGAACACTGAAGCTTTCTTT
CASSRYPNTEAFF
>many|-|TRBJ2-3|TRBV11-3
TGTGCCAGCAGCTTAGATCGGGTCACCTATAGCACAGATACGCAGTATTTT
CASSLDRVTYSTDTQYF
>-|TRBD2|TRBJ2-1|TRBV5-1
TGCGCCAGCAGCTTGGCCCTAGGTAAGGGAGGGTACAATGAGCAGTTCTTC
CASSLALGKGGYNEQFF
>-|TRBD2|TRBJ2-2|TRBV20-1
TGCAGTGCTAGAGTGGCGGGGGGGAACACCGGGGAGCTGTTTTTT
CSARVAGGNTGELFF
>many|-|TRBJ2-7|TRBV7-2
TGTGCCAGCAGCGCCTCCTACGAGCAGTACTTC
CASSASYEQYF
>many|TRBD1|TRBJ1-1|TRBV7-8
TGTGCCAGCAGCTTAGTAGGGGGCCGGGGGGGATTCACTGAAGCTTTCTTT
CASSLVGGRGGFTEAFF
>-|-|TRBJ2-1|TRBV7-9
TGTGCCAGCAGTTTTAGTTTCAATGAGCAGTTCTTC
CASSFSFNEQFF
>many|-|TRBJ1-1|TRBV7-9
TGTGCCAGCAGCTTAGAACTTGGCCGGTTTATGAACACTGAAGCTTTCTTT
CASSLELGRFMNTEAFF
>few|-|TRBJ2-5|TRBV7-9
TGTGCCAGCAGCTTAGCGGGGGGATCGGTGGAGACCCAGTACTTC
CASSLAGGSVETQYF
>many|-|TRBJ2-1|TRBV3-1
TGTGCCAGCAGCCAAGGACAGAGGCTCCTCTCCTACAATGAGCAGTTCTTC
CASSQGQRLLSYNEQFF
>-|TRBD1|TRBJ2-3|TRBV14
TGTGCCAGCAGCCACCGGACAGGGGGAACAGATACGCAGTATTTT
CASSHRTGGTDTQYF
>many|-|TRBJ2-5|TRBV7-2
TGTGCCAGCAGCTTAGAGGGCTGGGGCCAAGAGACCCAGTACTTC
CASSLEGWGQETQYF
>many|TRBD1|TRBJ1-4|TRBV5-1
TGCGCCAGCAGCTTGGGACAGGGGGCAACGGCTAATGAAAAACTGTTTTTT
CASSLGQGATANEKLFF